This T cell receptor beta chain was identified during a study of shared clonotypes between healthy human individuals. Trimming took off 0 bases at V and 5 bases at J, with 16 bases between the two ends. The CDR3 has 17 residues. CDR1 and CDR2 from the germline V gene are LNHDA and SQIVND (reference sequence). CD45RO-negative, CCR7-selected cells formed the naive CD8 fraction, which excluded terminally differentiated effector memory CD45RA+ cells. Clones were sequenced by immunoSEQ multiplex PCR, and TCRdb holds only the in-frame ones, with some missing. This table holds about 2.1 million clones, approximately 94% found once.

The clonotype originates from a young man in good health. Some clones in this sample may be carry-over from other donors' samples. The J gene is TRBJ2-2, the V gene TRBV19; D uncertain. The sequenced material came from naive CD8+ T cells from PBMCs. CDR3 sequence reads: CASSIDPTGEETGELFF. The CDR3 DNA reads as TGTGCCAGTAGTATAGACCCAACCGGAGAAGAAACCGGGGAGCTGTTTTTT.